The text below deals with one TCR beta chain. What it recognizes is unknown. V was cut by 2 bases and J by 6 bases, with 7 bases left in between. Germline values: CDR1 MDHEN, CDR2 SYDVKM. The CDR3 runs to 13 residues. Here immunoSEQ multiplex PCR was the method, and the copy in TCRdb shows in-frame clones only, minus some. The table has some 62,000 clones, roughly three quarters seen once. These data belong to a study of T cell responses to AZD1222 COVID-19 vaccine. Notes on the study in general: Possibly, clonal diversity was underestimated; donors were largely white British and included more females.

The chain is built from TRBV28 and TRBJ2-2; no firm D call. This clonotype was obtained from an adult in good health. The starting material was peripheral blood, obtained on day 0 of AZD1222 vaccination. CDR3 loop: CASSLIPAGELFF. CDR3 bases: TGTGCCAGCAGTTTAATCCCCGCCGGGGAGCTGTTTTTT.